This TCR beta chain was sequenced for a study of cytomegalovirus exposure and HLA in healthy donors. The wider study: Early released data had about 85 million unique TCRs, all coming from HLA-typed donors. The study's findings and limits: A later analysis found most CMV-associated TCR beta chains apparently HLA-restricted.

With 60 Vbeta and 13 Jbeta primers, the PCR was carried out. Profiled with immunoSEQ multiplex PCR; TCRdb holds only in-frame clones, not every one. The sample lists 100,000 to 150,000 clones, 75% to 85% occurring once. Concerning this clone itself: The antigen is unknown.

Germline assignment: CDR1 SGHRS and CDR2 YFSETQ. The CDR3 runs to 16 residues. The germline V and J ends were trimmed by 0 bases and 5 bases, with 17 bases remaining between them. J is TRBJ2-5 and V is TRBV5-1, with D possibly being TRBD2 (6 bases). The receptor comes from a man in his fifties or sixties in good health and CMV-seronegative. The sequenced material came from PBMCs. The CDR3 region has the DNA TGCGCCAGCAGCTTGGGGCTCGGGGGTGACGGGGAGACCCAGTACTTC. This codes for CASSLGLGGDGETQYF. The full variable domain, in which reference TRBV5-1 and TRBJ2-5 provide the parts outside the CDR3, is KAGVTQTPRYLIKTRGQQVTLSCSPISGHRSVSWYQQTPGQGLQFLFEYFSETQRNKGNFPGRFSGRQFSNSRSEMNVSTLELGDSALYLCASSLGLGGDGETQYFGPGTRLLVL.